The 27 T cell receptor beta chains below all came from one sample that was sequenced in a study of T cell responses to AZD1222 COVID-19 vaccine. Data came from immunoSEQ multiplex PCR; TCRdb stores just in-frame clones and leaves some out. This sample yields around 64,000 clones, of which roughly 80% are seen a single time; roughly 6.5% belongs to the top ten. The sample in question was peripheral blood, obtained 28 days after the second AZD1222 dose. The origin of the receptors is an adult who received the AZD1222 COVID-19 vaccine.

In this sample, this clone turned up once. This chain links TRBV6-5 with TRBJ2-7, with no clear D. The length of the CDR3 is 13 residues. Germline V gene lookup returns CDR1 MNHEY and CDR2 SVGAGI. V lost 6 bases to trimming and J lost 0 bases, with 9 bases between them. This chain's CDR3 is CASSAGSSYEQYF. CDR3 DNA: TGTGCCAGCAGCGCCGGGTCCTCCTACGAGCAGTACTTC.

This clone was observed once. CDR3 amino acids: CASSQPDSEAFF. DNA of the CDR3: TGCGCCAGCAGCCAACCTGACAGTGAAGCTTTCTTT. The gene calls are TRBV4-3 and TRBJ1-1; TRBD1 is a possible D gene (5 bases). Germline CDR1 and CDR2: LGHNA and YSLEER. The CDR3 sequence is 12 residues long. V was trimmed by 2 bases and J by 7 bases, leaving 8 bases between them.

In DNA form, the CDR3 reads TGTGCCAGCAGCCAGCAAGCTAAGGTGGGCTACACCTTC. It codes for CASSQQAKVGYTF. The rearrangement joins TRBV4-2 to TRBJ1-2; D remains unclear. Trimming removed 3 bases from V and 8 bases from J, with 13 bases in between. There are 13 residues in the CDR3. In germline, CDR1 is LGHNA, CDR2 YNFKEQ.

Note on this clone: The same CDR3 is also encoded by other DNA sequences in this sample. The rearrangement links TRBV30 to TRBJ1-6; D not certain. Germline V gene data show CDR1 as GTSNPN and CDR2 as SVGIG (reference sequence). This CDR3 has 13 residues. V was pared by 0 bases and J by 7 bases, with 7 bases between. This CDR3 is CAWSVGGNSPLHF. CDR3 bases: TGTGCCTGGAGTGTGGGCGGGAATTCACCCCTCCACTTT.

The chain couples TRBV14 to TRBJ1-1; the D gene is possibly TRBD1 (6 bases). The CDR3 contains 18 residues. Deletions cut 2 bases from V and 2 bases from J, with 21 bases between. The germline gives CDR1 SGHDN, CDR2 FVKESK. The DNA for the CDR3 is TGTGCCAGCAGCCAACTCAACTTCGGGGGGGCAGGTAACACTGAAGCTTTCTTT. It yields the protein CASSQLNFGGAGNTEAFF.

This chain joins TRBV5-1 and TRBJ1-2; TRBD1 matches at 7 bases. The V segment lost 4 bases and the J segment 2 bases; nucleotides outside the gene matches: 5. This CDR3 is built from 14 residues. Germline values: CDR1 SGHRS, CDR2 YFSETQ. CDR3 nucleotides: TGCGCCAGCAGCGAGACAGGGCCCAACTATGGCTACACCTTC. Amino acids: CASSETGPNYGYTF.

The V and J genes are TRBV7-8 and TRBJ2-7; 7 bases match TRBD2. The ends lost 2 bases at V and 1 base at J; junction bases unmatched: 5. This CDR3 is built from 15 residues. CDR1 is SGHVS and CDR2 is FQNEAQ in the germline V gene. The CDR3 bases are TGTGCCAGCAGCTTACGCGGGACTACGTCCTACGAGCAGTACTTC. Protein product: CASSLRGTTSYEQYF. The variable domain in full, with the rest retrieved from reference TRBV7-8 and TRBJ2-7, is GAGVSQSPRYKVAKRGQDVALRCDPISGHVSLFWYQQALGQGPEFLTYFQNEAQLDKSGLPSDRFFAERPEGSVSTLKIQRTQQEDSAVYLCASSLRGTTSYEQYFGPGTRLTVT.

This chain joins TRBV6-7 and TRBJ1-3; no clear D. TRBV6-7 is flagged as an ORF with uncertain function. The CDR3 covers 17 residues. Trimming shortened V by 0 bases and J by 5 bases, and 17 bases separated the two germline ends. CDR3 bases: TGTGCCAGCAGTTACTCCAAAGAAACCTCGTCCCGAAACACCATATATTTT. Translating it yields CASSYSKETSSRNTIYF.

CDR3 region: CASSLVLGRLSNSPLHF. The CDR3 region has the DNA TGTGCCAGCAGCTTAGTTCTGGGGAGGCTAAGCAATTCACCCCTCCACTTT. The genes are TRBV7-9 and TRBJ1-6; D is undetermined. This CDR3 is 17 amino acids long. Per germline, CDR1 SEHNR and CDR2 FQNEAQ (reference sequence). The ends were cut back, 1 base at V and 7 bases at J, with 17 bases in the middle.

The table lists this clone with a few counts. The chain links TRBV5-6 to TRBJ2-2; no clear D gene. The CDR3 runs 12 residues. V was trimmed by 0 bases and J by 13 bases, leaving 10 bases between them. Germline V lookup: CDR1 SGHDT, CDR2 YYEEEE. CDR3 in amino acids: CASSLVGQVLFF. The CDR3 nucleotides are TGTGCCAGCAGCTTGGTAGGGCAGGTGCTGTTTTTT. The full variable domain, rest sourced from reference TRBV5-6 and TRBJ2-2, is DAGVTQSPTHLIKTRGQQVTLRCSPKSGHDTVSWYQQALGQGPQFIFQYYEEEERQRGNFPDRFSGHQFPNYSSELNVNALLLGDSALYLCASSLVGQVLFFGEGSRLTVL.

This clone was detected only once. The chain carries TRBV19 and TRBJ2-5, with 8 bases identical to TRBD2. The V gene end was trimmed by 3 bases and the J gene end by 5 bases; junction bases not matched to a gene: 11. Germline assignment: CDR1 LNHDA and CDR2 SQIVND (reference sequence). This CDR3 region has 16 residues. The chain's CDR3 is CASSMAGGASGETQYF. The DNA for the CDR3 is TGTGCCAGTAGTATGGCCGGGGGGGCCTCCGGGGAGACCCAGTACTTC.

The gene calls are TRBV14 and TRBJ2-1, with D unclear. V lost 0 bases and J lost 6, with 18 bases in between. The CDR3 extends over 17 amino acids. Germline CDR1 reads SGHDN; CDR2 reads FVKESK. The CDR3 is CASSQDNHGSFGNEQFF. DNA for the CDR3: TGTGCCAGCAGCCAAGATAACCACGGTTCATTCGGCAATGAGCAGTTCTTC.

The chain has TRBV28 and TRBJ1-4; D gene unclear. Germline V gene data show CDR1 as MDHEN and CDR2 as SYDVKM. This CDR3 is 17 amino acids long. Trimming removed 4 bases at V and 0 bases at J, with 15 bases between. CDR3 protein: CASSSTAKSATNEKLFF. CDR3 nucleotides: TGTGCCAGCAGTTCTACAGCCAAGTCTGCAACTAATGAAAAACTGTTTTTT.

This chain uses TRBV19 with TRBJ2-5, with a tentative D call TRBD1 (5 bases). V dropped 6 bases and J dropped 3 bases, with 11 bases sitting between them. The CDR3 contains 13 residues. Germline V gene lookup returns CDR1 LNHDA and CDR2 SQIVND (reference sequence). CDR3 in DNA: TGTGCCAGTAGGGGCACAGGAGAAGAGACCCAGTACTTC. It yields the protein CASRGTGEETQYF.

The chain employs TRBV19 and TRBJ2-2; no clear D. This CDR3 has 14 amino acids. The V end was cut by 3 bases, the J end by 4 bases, with 9 bases between. In germline, CDR1 is LNHDA, CDR2 SQIVND (reference sequence). The CDR3 DNA is TGTGCCAGTAGTATGGTACTCTTCACCGGGGAGCTGTTTTTT. The encoded protein is CASSMVLFTGELFF.

The chain uses TRBV25-1 and TRBJ1-4, with no clear D. Germline-derived CDR1 and CDR2 are MGHDK and SYGVNS. Trimming took 0 bases from V and 0 from J, leaving 8 bases between them. This CDR3 spans 16 amino acids. The CDR3 sequence: CASSEYRPATNEKLFF. CDR3 in DNA: TGTGCCAGCAGTGAATACCGCCCCGCAACTAATGAAAAACTGTTTTTT.

The rearrangement links TRBV5-6 to TRBJ1-4; D is possibly TRBD1 (5 bases). This CDR3 contains 17 residues. The germline gives CDR1 SGHDT, CDR2 YYEEEE. V was clipped by 3 bases and J by 1 base, with 16 bases between them. CDR3 loop: CASSSGLGRGTNEKLFF. CDR3 in DNA: TGTGCCAGCAGCTCGGGACTAGGCCGGGGAACTAATGAAAAACTGTTTTTT. The full variable domain, rest sourced from reference TRBV5-6 and TRBJ1-4, is DAGVTQSPTHLIKTRGQQVTLRCSPKSGHDTVSWYQQALGQGPQFIFQYYEEEERQRGNFPDRFSGHQFPNYSSELNVNALLLGDSALYLCASSSGLGRGTNEKLFFGSGTQLSVL.

This sequence joins TRBV7-2 and TRBJ1-1, with D possibly being TRBD1 (5 bases). The CDR3 is made up of 15 amino acids. From germline, CDR1 is SGHTA and CDR2 FQGNSA. V dropped 0 bases and J dropped 0 bases, with 8 bases sitting between them. CDR3 DNA: TGTGCCAGCAGCTTAGCCGGACACATGAACACTGAAGCTTTCTTT. This sequence encodes CASSLAGHMNTEAFF.

This clone was counted a few times. The chain is built from TRBV23-1 and TRBJ2-1; D gene uncertain. TRBV23-1 is an ORF for which the function is uncertain. This CDR3 contains 15 residues. Trimming pared 0 bases from V and 5 bases from J, leaving 11 bases between. CDR3 nucleotides: TGCGCCAGCAGTCAATCGGGATACCTACACAATGAGCAGTTCTTC. It specifies CASSQSGYLHNEQFF.

This clone was observed a few times. This chain connects TRBV19 to TRBJ2-5, with 7 bases that match TRBD1. V lost 7 bases, J lost 5 bases, and 7 bases stayed unmatched. CDR1 and CDR2 (germline): LNHDA, SQIVND (reference sequence). The CDR3 runs to 13 residues. The CDR3 sequence: CASTRQGAETQYF. The CDR3 coding sequence is TGTGCCAGTACCAGACAGGGAGCGGAGACCCAGTACTTC.

The V call is TRBV2, the J call TRBJ2-1; a possible D gene is TRBD2 (7 bases). The CDR3 sequence is 16 residues long. Per germline, CDR1 SNHLY and CDR2 FYNNEI. The V end lost 4 bases, the J end lost 3 bases, and 16 bases lay between the germline ends. The CDR3 loop reads CASSGQAGAFYNEQFF. CDR3 nucleotide sequence: TGTGCCAGCAGTGGGCAGGCGGGGGCCTTCTACAATGAGCAGTTCTTC.

This clone occurred once. The chain uses TRBV2 and TRBJ1-5; tentatively, D is TRBD1 (6 bases). CDR1 SNHLY and CDR2 FYNNEI come from the germline V gene. V was cut by 6 bases and J by 4 bases, with 10 bases left in between. The CDR3 is made up of 13 amino acids. The CDR3 sequence is CASRRDTNQPQHF. In DNA form, the CDR3 reads TGTGCCAGCAGGCGGGACACTAATCAGCCCCAGCATTTT.

The J gene is TRBJ1-2, the V gene TRBV7-8; D perhaps matches TRBD1 (5 bases). The CDR3 runs to 13 residues. The V end was cut by 3 bases, the J end by 8 bases, with 13 bases between. Germline V gene sequence: CDR1 SGHVS, CDR2 FQNEAQ. CDR3 DNA sequence: TGTGCCAGCAGCTTTTTAGGGGATGGCGGCTACACCTTC. Its protein is CASSFLGDGGYTF.

V and J are TRBV28 and TRBJ1-6; 7 positions match TRBD1. The CDR3 covers 13 residues. CDR1 is MDHEN and CDR2 is SYDVKM in the germline V gene. The V gene end was trimmed by 7 bases and the J gene end by 8 bases; junction bases not matched to a gene: 5. The CDR3 DNA is TGTGCCAGCATAAGACAGGGCCATTCACCCCTCCACTTT. Encoded protein: CASIRQGHSPLHF.

The chain recombines TRBV27 with TRBJ2-1; no reliable D call. The CDR3 consists of 15 residues. Per the germline V gene, CDR1 is MNHEY and CDR2 is SMNVEV (reference sequence). Trimming stripped 2 bases from V and 2 bases from J, with 10 bases between. The CDR3 DNA reads TGTGCCAGCAGTTTAAGGACGCCAACCTACAATGAGCAGTTCTTC. Amino acid sequence: CASSLRTPTYNEQFF.

This clone showed up just once. The rearrangement uses TRBV29-1 and TRBJ2-7; D possibly corresponds to TRBD1 (6 bases). Trimming pared 1 base from V and 3 bases from J, leaving 7 bases between. The CDR3 length is 12 residues. The germline CDR1 and CDR2 sequences are SQVTM and ANQGSEA. CDR3 sequence reads: CSVEGTDYEQYF. CDR3 nucleotides: TGCAGCGTTGAAGGGACAGACTACGAGCAGTACTTC.

V gene TRBV7-8 combines with J gene TRBJ2-1, with D possibly being TRBD2 (6 bases). Germline assignment: CDR1 SGHVS and CDR2 FQNEAQ. V dropped 4 bases and J dropped 9 bases, with 25 bases sitting between them. This CDR3 is 17 amino acids long. In DNA, the CDR3 is TGTGCCAGCAGCTCCCGTAGGGCGGGGCGGCTTCGGGTTGAGCAGTTCTTC. This sequence encodes CASSSRRAGRLRVEQFF.